This T cell receptor (beta chain) was identified in a study of T cells in narcolepsy. CDR3 length equals 15 residues. Per the germline V gene, CDR1 is SGHAT and CDR2 is FQNNGV. The V and J ends lost 0 bases and 0 bases respectively, with 7 bases between them. Only in-frame clones appear in the TCRdb table, and some are missing; sequencing was by immunoSEQ multiplex PCR. The table lists 36,000 or so clones, around 90% of them singletons. This chain connects TRBV11-2 to TRBJ2-3; D gene unclear. The source is a human donor with narcolepsy. Specimen: CD45RA- memory CD4+ T cells from PBMCs. The DNA of the CDR3 is TGTGCCAGCAGCTTAGAGGGGATTAGCACAGATACGCAGTATTTT. Translated, it gives CASSLEGISTDTQYF.